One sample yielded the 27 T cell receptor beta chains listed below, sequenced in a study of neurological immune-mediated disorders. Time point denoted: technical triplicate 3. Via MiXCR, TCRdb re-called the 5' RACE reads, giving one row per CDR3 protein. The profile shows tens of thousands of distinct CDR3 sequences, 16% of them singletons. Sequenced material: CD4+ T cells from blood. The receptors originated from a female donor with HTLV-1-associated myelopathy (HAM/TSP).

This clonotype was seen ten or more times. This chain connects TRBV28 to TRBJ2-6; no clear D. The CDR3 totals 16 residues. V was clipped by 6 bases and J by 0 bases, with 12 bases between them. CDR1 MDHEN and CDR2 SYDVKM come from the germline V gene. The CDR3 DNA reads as TGTGCCAGCAGGCGTGGCGGAAACTCTGGGGCCAACGTCCTGACTTTC. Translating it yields CASRRGGNSGANVLTF.

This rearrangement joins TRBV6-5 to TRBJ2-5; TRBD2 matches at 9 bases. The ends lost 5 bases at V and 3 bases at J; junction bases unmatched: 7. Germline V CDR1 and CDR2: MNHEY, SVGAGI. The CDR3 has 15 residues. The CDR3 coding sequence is TGTGCCAGCAGTCTCGGGACTAGCTTTGAAGAGACCCAGTACTTC. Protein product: CASSLGTSFEETQYF.

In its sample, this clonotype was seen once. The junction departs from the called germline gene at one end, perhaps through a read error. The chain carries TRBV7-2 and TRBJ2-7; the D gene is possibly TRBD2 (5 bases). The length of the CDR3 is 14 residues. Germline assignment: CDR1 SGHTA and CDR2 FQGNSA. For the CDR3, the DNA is TGTGCCAGCAGCTTGAGGGCATTTAGTTCAGAGCAGTCCTTC. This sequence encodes CASSLRAFSSEQSF.

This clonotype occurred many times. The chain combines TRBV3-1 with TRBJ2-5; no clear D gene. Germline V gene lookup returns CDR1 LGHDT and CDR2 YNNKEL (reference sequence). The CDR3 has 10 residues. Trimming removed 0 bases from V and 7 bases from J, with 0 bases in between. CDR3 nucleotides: TGTGCCAGCAGCCAAGAGACCCAGTACTTC. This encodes CASSQETQYF.

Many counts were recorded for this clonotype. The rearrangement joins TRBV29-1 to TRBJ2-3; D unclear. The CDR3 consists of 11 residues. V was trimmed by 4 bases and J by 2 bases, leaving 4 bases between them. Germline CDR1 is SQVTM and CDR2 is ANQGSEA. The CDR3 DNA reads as TGCAGCGTTGCGCCCACAGATACGCAGTATTTT. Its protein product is CSVAPTDTQYF.

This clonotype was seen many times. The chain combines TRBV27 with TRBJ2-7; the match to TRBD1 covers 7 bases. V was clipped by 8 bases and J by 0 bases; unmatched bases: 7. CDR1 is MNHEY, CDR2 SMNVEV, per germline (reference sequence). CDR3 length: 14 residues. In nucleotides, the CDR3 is TGTGCCAGCCATCCGGACAGGAGCTCCTACGAGCAGTACTTC. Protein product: CASHPDRSSYEQYF.

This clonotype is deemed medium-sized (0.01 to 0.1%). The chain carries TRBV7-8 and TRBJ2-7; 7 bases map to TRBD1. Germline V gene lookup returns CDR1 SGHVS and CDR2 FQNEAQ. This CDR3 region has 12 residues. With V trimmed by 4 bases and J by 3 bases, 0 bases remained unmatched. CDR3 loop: CASSWDSYEQYF. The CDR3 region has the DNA TGTGCCAGCAGCTGGGACAGCTACGAGCAGTACTTC.

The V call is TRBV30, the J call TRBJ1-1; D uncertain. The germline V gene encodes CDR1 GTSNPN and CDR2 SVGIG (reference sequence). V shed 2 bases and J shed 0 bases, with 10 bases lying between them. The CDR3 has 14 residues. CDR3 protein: CAWSRGSMNTEAFF. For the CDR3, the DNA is TGTGCCTGGAGTAGAGGGTCGATGAACACTGAAGCTTTCTTT.

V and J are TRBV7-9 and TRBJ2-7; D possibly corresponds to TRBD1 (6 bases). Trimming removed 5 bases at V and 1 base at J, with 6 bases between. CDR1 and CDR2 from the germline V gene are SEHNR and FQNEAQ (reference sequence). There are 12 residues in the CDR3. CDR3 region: CASSGTSYEQYF. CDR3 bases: TGTGCCAGCAGCGGGACATCCTACGAGCAGTACTTC.

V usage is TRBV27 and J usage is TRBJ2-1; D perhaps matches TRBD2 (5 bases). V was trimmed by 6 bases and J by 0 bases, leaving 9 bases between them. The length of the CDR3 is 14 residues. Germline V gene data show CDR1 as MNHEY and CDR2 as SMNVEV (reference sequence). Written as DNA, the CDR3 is TGTGCCAGCAGAAAAGACTACTCCTACAATGAGCAGTTCTTC. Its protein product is CASRKDYSYNEQFF.

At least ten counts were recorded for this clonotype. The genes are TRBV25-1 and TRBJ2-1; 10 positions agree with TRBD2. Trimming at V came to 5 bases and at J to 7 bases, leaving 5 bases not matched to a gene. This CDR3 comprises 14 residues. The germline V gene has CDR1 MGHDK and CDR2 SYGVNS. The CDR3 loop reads CASSPSGGLNEQFF. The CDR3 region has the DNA TGTGCCAGCAGTCCTAGCGGGGGTTTGAATGAGCAGTTCTTC.

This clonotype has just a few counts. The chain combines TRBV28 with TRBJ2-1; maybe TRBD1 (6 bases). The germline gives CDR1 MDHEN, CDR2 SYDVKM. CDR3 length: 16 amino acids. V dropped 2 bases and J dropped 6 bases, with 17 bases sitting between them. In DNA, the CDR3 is TGTGCCAGCAGTTTAATGGACACAATAGGGGGCAATGAGCAGTTCTTC. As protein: CASSLMDTIGGNEQFF. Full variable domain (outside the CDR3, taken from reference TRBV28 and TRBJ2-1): DVKVTQSSRYLVKRTGEKVFLECVQDMDHENMFWYRQDPGLGLRLIYFSYDVKMKEKGDIPEGYSVSREKKERFSLILESASTNQTSMYLCASSLMDTIGGNEQFFGPGTRLTVL.

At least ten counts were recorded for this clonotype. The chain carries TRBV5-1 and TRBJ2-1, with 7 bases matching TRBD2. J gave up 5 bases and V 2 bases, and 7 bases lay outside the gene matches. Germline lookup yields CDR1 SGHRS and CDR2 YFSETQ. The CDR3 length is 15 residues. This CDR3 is CASSLGLAGNNEQFF. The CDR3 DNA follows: TGCGCCAGCAGCTTAGGGTTAGCGGGCAACAATGAGCAGTTCTTC.

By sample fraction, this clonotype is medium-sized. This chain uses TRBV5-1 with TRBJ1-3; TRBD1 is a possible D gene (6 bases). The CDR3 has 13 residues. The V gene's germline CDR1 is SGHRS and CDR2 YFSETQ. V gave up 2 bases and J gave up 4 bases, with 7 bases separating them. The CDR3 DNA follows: TGCGCCAGCAGCTTCGGACAGGGAAACACCATATATTTT. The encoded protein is CASSFGQGNTIYF. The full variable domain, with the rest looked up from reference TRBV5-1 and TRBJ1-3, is KAGVTQTPRYLIKTRGQQVTLSCSPISGHRSVSWYQQTPGQGLQFLFEYFSETQRNKGNFPGRFSGRQFSNSRSEMNVSTLELGDSALYLCASSFGQGNTIYFGEGSWLTVV.

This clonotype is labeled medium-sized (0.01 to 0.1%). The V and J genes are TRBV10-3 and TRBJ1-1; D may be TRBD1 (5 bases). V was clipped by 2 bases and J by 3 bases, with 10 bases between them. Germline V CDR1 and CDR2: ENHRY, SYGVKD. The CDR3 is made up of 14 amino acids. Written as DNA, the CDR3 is TGTGCCATCAGTGAGGGAGGGGACCACACTGAAGCTTTCTTT. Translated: CAISEGGDHTEAFF.

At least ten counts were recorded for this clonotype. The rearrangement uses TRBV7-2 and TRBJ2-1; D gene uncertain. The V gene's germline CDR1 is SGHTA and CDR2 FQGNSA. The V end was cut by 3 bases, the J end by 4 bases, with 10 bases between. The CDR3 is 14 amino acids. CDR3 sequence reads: CASSFVGVYNEQFF. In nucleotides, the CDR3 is TGTGCCAGCAGCTTTGTCGGAGTGTACAATGAGCAGTTCTTC.

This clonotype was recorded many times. Here the CDR3 DNA reads TGTGCCAGCAGAAGGGACCCCACGAACACCGGGGAGCTGTTTTTT. Protein product: CASRRDPTNTGELFF. The chain employs TRBV2 and TRBJ2-2; D assignment may be TRBD1 or TRBD2 (5 bases each). Germline V gene sequence: CDR1 SNHLY, CDR2 FYNNEI. Trimming removed 6 bases at V and 0 bases at J, with 11 bases between. The CDR3 has 15 residues.

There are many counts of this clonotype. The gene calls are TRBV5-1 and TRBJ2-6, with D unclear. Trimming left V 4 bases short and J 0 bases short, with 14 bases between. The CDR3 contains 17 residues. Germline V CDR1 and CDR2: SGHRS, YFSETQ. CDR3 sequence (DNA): TGCGCCAGCAGCCGGACGTACGGTGGCTCTGGGGCCAACGTCCTGACTTTC. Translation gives CASSRTYGGSGANVLTF.

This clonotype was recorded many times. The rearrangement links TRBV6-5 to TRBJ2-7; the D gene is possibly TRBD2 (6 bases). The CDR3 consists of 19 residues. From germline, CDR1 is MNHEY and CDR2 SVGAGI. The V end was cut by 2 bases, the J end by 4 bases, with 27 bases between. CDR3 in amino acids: CASSYPLPYRVSGRYEQYF. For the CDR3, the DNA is TGTGCCAGCAGTTACCCACTCCCCTACCGCGTTAGCGGAAGATACGAGCAGTACTTC.

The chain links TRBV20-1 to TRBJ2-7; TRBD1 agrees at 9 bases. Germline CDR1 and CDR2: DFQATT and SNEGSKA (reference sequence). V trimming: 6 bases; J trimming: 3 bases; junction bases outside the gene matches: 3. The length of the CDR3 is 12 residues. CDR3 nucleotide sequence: TGCAGTGCGGGACAGGGAGGCTACGAGCAGTACTTC. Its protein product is CSAGQGGYEQYF.

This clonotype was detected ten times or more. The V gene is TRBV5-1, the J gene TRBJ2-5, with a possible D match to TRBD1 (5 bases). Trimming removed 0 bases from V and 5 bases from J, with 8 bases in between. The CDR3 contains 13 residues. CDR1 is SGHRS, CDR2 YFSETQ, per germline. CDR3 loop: CASSLGSGETQYF. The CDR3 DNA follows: TGCGCCAGCAGCTTGGGGTCAGGGGAGACCCAGTACTTC.

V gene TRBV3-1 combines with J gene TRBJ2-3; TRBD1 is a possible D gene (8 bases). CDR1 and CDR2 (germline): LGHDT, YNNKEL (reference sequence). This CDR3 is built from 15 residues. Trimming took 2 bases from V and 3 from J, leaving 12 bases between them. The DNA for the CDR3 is TGTGCCAGCAGCCAAAACAGGGGGGGGACAGATACGCAGTATTTT. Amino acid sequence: CASSQNRGGTDTQYF.

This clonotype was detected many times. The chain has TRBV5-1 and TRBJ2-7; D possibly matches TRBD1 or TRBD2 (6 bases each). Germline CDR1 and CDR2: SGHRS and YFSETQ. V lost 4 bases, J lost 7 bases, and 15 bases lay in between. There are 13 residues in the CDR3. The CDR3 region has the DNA TGCGCCAGCAGCCCCGGGGGCCCGGGGGAGCAGTACTTC. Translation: CASSPGGPGEQYF.

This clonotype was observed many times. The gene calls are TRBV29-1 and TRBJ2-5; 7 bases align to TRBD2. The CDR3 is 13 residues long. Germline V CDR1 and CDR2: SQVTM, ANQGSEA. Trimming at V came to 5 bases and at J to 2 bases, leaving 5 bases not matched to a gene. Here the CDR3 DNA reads TGCAGCGTTTCTCGGGGGGTGCAAGAGACCCAGTACTTC. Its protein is CSVSRGVQETQYF.

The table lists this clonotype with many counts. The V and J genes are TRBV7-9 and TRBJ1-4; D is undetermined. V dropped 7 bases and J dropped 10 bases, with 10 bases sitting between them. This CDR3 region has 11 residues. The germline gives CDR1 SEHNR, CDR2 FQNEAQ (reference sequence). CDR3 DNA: TGTGCCAGCACAGAAGGAGGAAAACTGTTTTTT. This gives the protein CASTEGGKLFF.

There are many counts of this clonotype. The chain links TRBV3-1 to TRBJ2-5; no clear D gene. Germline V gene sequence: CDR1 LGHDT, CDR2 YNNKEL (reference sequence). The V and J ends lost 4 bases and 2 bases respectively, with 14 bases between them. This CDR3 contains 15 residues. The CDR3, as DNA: TGTGCCAGCAGCCGCTTGGGCCTGGAACAAGAGACCCAGTACTTC. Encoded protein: CASSRLGLEQETQYF.

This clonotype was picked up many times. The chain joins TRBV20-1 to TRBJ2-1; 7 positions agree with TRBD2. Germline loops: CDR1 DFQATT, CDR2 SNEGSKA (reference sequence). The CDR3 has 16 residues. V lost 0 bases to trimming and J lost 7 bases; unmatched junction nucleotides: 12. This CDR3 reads CSARDFVGGAGNEQFF. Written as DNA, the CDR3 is TGCAGTGCTAGAGATTTCGTGGGGGGAGCGGGGAATGAGCAGTTCTTC.